This T cell receptor (beta chain) stems from a study of cytomegalovirus exposure and HLA in healthy donors (dated 2017 in TCRdb). Describing the broader study: An earlier analysis of 587 of the donors reported about 290 Gb of sequence data and some 120 million unique TCR beta sequences from about 200 million T cells. The number of donors typed differed by locus, with roughly 620-640 for A, B, C, DRB1 and DQB1, 522 for DQA1, approximately 570 for DPA1, and 472 for DPB1. Rather than using new phenotypic data, the later analysis identified candidate immune exposures from TCR beta sequences and from how often those sequences occurred across donors. Across approximately 400 genotyped donors of the cohort, an average of about 240,000 unique TCR beta nucleotide sequences per donor were sequenced, and around 20% of those sequences were non-productive. High-throughput TCR immunosequencing, statistical association of individual TCRs with disease status, and machine learning were combined to predict cytomegalovirus infection status. Donor age, sex, ethnicity and CMV serostatus were collected together with the repertoire data. Among the approximately 430 genotyped donors, 81% belonged to the genetic ancestry cluster associated with self-reported Caucasian donors. Genome-wide SNP genotypes for about three fifths of the roughly 700 donors were used in a later genetic analysis, which treated that subset as a discovery cohort. HLA typing included class I and class II loci at four-digit resolution. To study patterns of TCR occurrence, a later analysis re-analyzed previously published TCR beta repertoires from 550 to 800 donors and added high-resolution HLA genotyping. Roughly 300 gigabases of sequencing data and around 85 million unique TCR sequences made up an early release that covered 640 HLA-typed donors. Roughly five DR-DQ haplotypes were treated as single units for association and clustering because of strong linkage in the cohort. All discovery cohort repertoires had been generated on a single sequencing platform. The T cell repertoires of under 700 subjects were profiled by immunosequencing and related to cytomegalovirus serostatus. In an earlier analysis of 550 to 700 of the donors, high-throughput TCR beta sequencing was used to judge whether each TCR beta V gene segment behaved as functional or pseudogenic. The study was designed to test whether signatures of past pathogen exposure could be identified by cataloging public T cell receptors. Along with the roughly 700-subject first cohort, a separate validation cohort of over a hundred different subjects was used. Broad study findings and their caveats: In the study, around 150 TCR beta chains were listed as associated with cytomegalovirus. Because some donors lacked HLA typing at each locus, the association tests relied only on the typed subset. An association between a missense DCLRE1C variant and V-gene and J-gene trimming of TCR beta chains was found in a later genetic analysis and replicated in an independent cohort. In an earlier analysis of 587 of the donors, most TCR beta V segments were observed in productive rearrangements about 90% or about 30% of the time, broadly matching IMGT annotations. At a false discovery rate of 0.05, a later analysis linked 15,000 to 20,000 TCR beta sequences to specific HLA alleles. The classifier was reported to diagnose cytomegalovirus status with high specificity and sensitivity in both the original and validation cohorts. A further reported finding was that TCR beta sequences accurately predicted the HLA-A and HLA-B alleles for most subjects in the first cohort. Some IMGT-functional V segments, including TRBV6-2 and TRBV6-3, could not be told apart with the 87-base-pair reads, so those segments were excluded. It was suggested by the authors that the approach could potentially be generalized to other disease states and immunological phenotypes. The only immune exposure information available for the cohort was CMV serostatus. In a later analysis, HLA-associated TCR beta chains were found to be more clonally expanded and to have lower generation probabilities than equally common non-associated chains. In a later analysis, the rate of TCR association differed among HLA loci, with DRB1 alleles having the most associated TCRs and HLA-C alleles having the fewest. Linkage disequilibrium might explain the correlated functional status among segregating V segments, but an unknown experimental factor could not be excluded. Several of the top co-occurrence clusters appeared to be linked to parvovirus B19, influenza, CMV and Epstein-Barr virus, according to a later analysis. Most TCR sequences were seen in very few donors, while some public TCRs were found in many individuals. The sequencing pipeline was judged likely to have produced a cluster of highly shared sequence variants as a technical artifact. According to a later genetic analysis, donors in an Asian-associated ancestry cluster had fewer N-insertions in productive TCRs than the roughly 700-donor mean. Fewer than 20 rarely observed V segments, including chromosome 9 orphons, were excluded from the earlier analysis of several hundred of the donors because counts were too low. When HLA alleles, especially DR and DQ, strongly co-occurred, TCR associations were difficult to assign to individual alleles. Three of the identified cytomegalovirus-associated TCR beta chains were confirmed in vitro to be specific for cytomegalovirus antigens. Sequencing depth was assumed to be roughly uniform across donors in the presence/absence analyses, though that assumption may not hold. In this cohort, only TCR beta chains were sequenced, and detectable features were limited by the absence of alpha or paired-chain data. In a later analysis, most CMV-associated TCR beta chains were found to appear HLA-restricted, with HLA associations seemingly driven largely by CMV exposure.

The junction shows trimming of 2 bases on V and 6 bases on J, and the gene matches do not reach 4 bases of it. Reading the germline V gene gives CDR1 MDHEN and CDR2 SYDVKM. The CDR3 runs 14 residues from the cysteine to the phenylalanine. The sequence is cut down to CDR3 DNA, 42 bases in frame from base 1. This clone showed up many times. No cognate antigen has been identified for it. The input lacks base qualities; no much larger clone sits a single base away. Libraries were made using the immunoSEQ multiplex PCR assay. For the multiplex PCR, a mixture combining 60 forward primers for TCR Vbeta segments and 13 reverse primers for TCR Jbeta segments was used. The CDR3 region of rearranged TCR beta genes was amplified from genomic DNA with a multiplex PCR assay. Amplified TCR beta libraries were sequenced as 87-base-pair reads on the Illumina HiSeq System. As for how the authors treated the data: Across the 700 or so repertoires, a later analysis counted 80 million or so unique TCR beta chains, roughly 11 million of which were shared by at least two donors. Raw reads were error-corrected and collapsed into unique sequences with a nearest-neighbor algorithm that merged closely related sequences to remove PCR and sequencing errors. To assign V, D and J gene segments, CDR3 sequences were aligned to IMGT reference sequences. For a sequence to be retained, a match of at least six nucleotides to both a V gene segment and a J gene segment was required. A rearrangement counted as productive if the CDR3 had no stop codons and remained in frame with V and J, and every other rearrangement counted as non-productive. CDR3 was defined according to IMGT convention as the region running from the second conserved V-encoded cysteine to the conserved J-encoded phenylalanine. The earlier analysis of about 530 of the donors excluded any sequence lacking an unambiguous match to a single V gene segment. An earlier analysis of just under 600 of the donors called V segments functional above 56.7% productive rearrangements and segregating when the between-donor standard deviation exceeded 5%. A statistical classification framework was developed to diagnose cytomegalovirus status using the catalog of TCR beta chain sequences. In a later analysis, TCR nucleotide sequences were compared against IMGT/GENE-DB human TR gene sequences so that V and J genes could be assigned. Using the TCRdist pipeline, a later analysis assigned CDR3 sequences along with most-parsimonious VDJ recombination scenarios. In a later analysis, each TCR beta chain was defined by its CDR3 amino acid sequence together with its V-gene family, and reads lacking a unique V-gene family were excluded. A later analysis removed 450 to 600 highly shared, low-generation-probability nucleotide sequences to deal with suspected cross-contamination and a sequencing artifact. For each public chain, a later analysis derived a clonal expansion index from normalized ranks of inferred template counts within each repertoire. In a later analysis, generation probabilities were computed using a VDJ recombination model fitted to out-of-frame rearrangements, and the results were checked against IGoR. In a later analysis, TCR-TCR, TCR-HLA and TCR-CMV co-occurrence was scored with hypergeometric tests, and a repertoire-size bias correction was applied to TCR pairs. False discovery rates were estimated in a later analysis by permuting HLA or CMV assignments 20 times. In a later analysis, co-occurring TCRs were grouped using DBSCAN, with TCRdist sequence similarity added in when clustering inside HLA-allele-positive subsets. For co-occurrence clustering, repertoires with fewer than 30,000 or more than 120,000 public chains were excluded, along with five repertoires with anomalous nucleotide sharing. Held by TCRdb, this immuneACCESS table contains in-frame sequences only and omits some clones. Under half of the omission traces to an unresolved V gene where checked; the cause of the rest is unknown. V, J and clone size derive from that table, while D and trimming were established from the DNA sequence. For this sample there are roughly 100,000 clones; about 83% appear just once. 5% to 6.5% of the sample goes to the ten largest clones.

The cohort consisted of 650 to 850 healthy bone marrow donors. Cohort members were all nominally healthy when sampled, although unrecorded immune exposures were likely present. The donor tested CMV seronegative and was one of the 352 seronegative cohort members. Every donor gave a peripheral blood sample, and the peripheral blood mononuclear cells from that sample were used for TCR beta sequencing. The Qiagen DNeasy Blood Extraction Kit was used to extract genomic DNA from the blood cell samples. This receptor was taken from a man younger than 35 in good health and CMV-seronegative. Sequenced sample: PBMCs. Recombination joined TRBV28 with TRBJ2-7, with TRBD2 matching 10 junction bases. The sequence in DNA is TGTGCCAGCAGTTTAGGAGTAGCGGGAGGCGAGCAGTACTTC. The resulting protein is CASSLGVAGGEQYF.